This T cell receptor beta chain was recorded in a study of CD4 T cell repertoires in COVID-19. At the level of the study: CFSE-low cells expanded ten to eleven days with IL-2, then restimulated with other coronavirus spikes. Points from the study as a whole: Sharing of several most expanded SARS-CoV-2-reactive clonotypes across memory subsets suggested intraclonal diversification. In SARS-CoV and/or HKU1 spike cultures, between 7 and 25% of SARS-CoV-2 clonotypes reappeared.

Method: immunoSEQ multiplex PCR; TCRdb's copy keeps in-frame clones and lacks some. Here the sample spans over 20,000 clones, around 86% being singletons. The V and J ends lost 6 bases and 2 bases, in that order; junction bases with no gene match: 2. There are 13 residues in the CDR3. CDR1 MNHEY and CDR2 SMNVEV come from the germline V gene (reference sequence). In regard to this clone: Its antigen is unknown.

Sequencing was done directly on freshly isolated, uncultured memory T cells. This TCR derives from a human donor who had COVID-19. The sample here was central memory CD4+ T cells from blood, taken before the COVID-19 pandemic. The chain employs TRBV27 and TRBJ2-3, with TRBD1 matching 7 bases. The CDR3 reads CASRGQHTDTQYF. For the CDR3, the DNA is TGTGCCAGCAGGGGACAGCACACAGATACGCAGTATTTT.